These 23 T cell receptor beta chains were sequenced from one sample in a study of blood T cell repertoires in COVID-19. Method: immunoSEQ multiplex PCR; TCRdb's copy keeps in-frame clones and lacks some. The data contain 200,000 to 300,000 clones, roughly 88% of them singletons. The sequencing sample was made of PBMCs or T cells enriched from blood (not recorded which). These receptors were collected from a woman in her thirties or forties with acute COVID-19.

V usage is TRBV30 and J usage is TRBJ1-1; tentatively, D is TRBD1 (5 bases). V lost 0 bases and J lost 4, with 12 bases in between. In germline, CDR1 is GTSNPN, CDR2 SVGIG (reference sequence). This CDR3 has 14 residues. CDR3 sequence: CAWSVPTGGTEAFF. In DNA, the CDR3 is TGTGCCTGGAGTGTACCGACGGGGGGCACTGAAGCTTTCTTT.

The rearrangement uses TRBV7-9 and TRBJ2-1; D is uncertain. Trimming removed 2 bases from V and 7 bases from J, with 6 bases in between. Germline CDR1 reads SEHNR; CDR2 reads FQNEAQ (reference sequence). The CDR3 extends over 12 amino acids. The CDR3 spells CASSLIRNEQFF. The CDR3 DNA follows: TGTGCCAGCAGCTTAATCAGGAATGAGCAGTTCTTC.

The chain carries TRBV6-5 and TRBJ1-1; D remains ambiguous. V dropped 7 bases and J dropped 0 bases, with 9 bases sitting between them. CDR1 and CDR2 (germline): MNHEY, SVGAGI. This CDR3 is built from 13 residues. CDR3 in amino acids: CASTRSMNTEAFF. CDR3 nucleotide sequence: TGTGCCAGCACCCGTAGCATGAACACTGAAGCTTTCTTT.

This clone was found once. The chain carries TRBV11-2 and TRBJ1-1; 11 nucleotides match TRBD1. The CDR3 has 14 amino acids. From germline, CDR1 is SGHAT and CDR2 FQNNGV. Trimming removed 4 bases from V and 5 bases from J; junction bases left unmatched: 3. CDR3 coding DNA: TGTGCCAGCAGCTGGGACAGGGGGGTAACTGAAGCTTTCTTT. Protein product: CASSWDRGVTEAFF. The variable domain in full, with the rest retrieved from reference TRBV11-2 and TRBJ1-1, is EAGVAQSPRYKIIEKRQSVAFWCNPISGHATLYWYQQILGQGPKLLIQFQNNGVVDDSQLPKDRFSAERLKGVDSTLKIQPAKLEDSAVYLCASSWDRGVTEAFFGQGTRLTVV.

V is TRBV6-5 and J is TRBJ2-2; possible D gene TRBD2, 5 bases. The ends were cut back, 0 bases at V and 4 bases at J, with 12 bases in the middle. Germline-derived CDR1 and CDR2 are MNHEY and SVGAGI. The CDR3 spans 16 residues. The CDR3: CASSYSWDAGTGELFF. CDR3 nucleotides: TGTGCCAGCAGTTACTCTTGGGATGCGGGCACCGGGGAGCTGTTTTTT.

The V call is TRBV12-5, the J call TRBJ1-5; 7 bases are a match to TRBD1. Germline V gene data show CDR1 as LGHNT and CDR2 as FRNRAP. The length of the CDR3 is 17 residues. V trimming: 4 bases; J trimming: 4 bases; junction bases outside the gene matches: 13. The CDR3 protein is CASGSTLAPGQNQPQHF. CDR3 in DNA: TGTGCTAGTGGTTCCACCCTAGCACCGGGACAGAATCAGCCCCAGCATTTT.

This clone showed up just a few times. The chain employs TRBV19 and TRBJ1-1, with 9 positions matching TRBD1. In germline, CDR1 is LNHDA, CDR2 SQIVND (reference sequence). V lost 4 bases, J lost 4 bases, and 7 bases stayed unmatched. The CDR3 has 15 amino acids. The CDR3 DNA follows: TGTGCCAGTAGTAGTGGGACAGGGCGAATCACTGAAGCTTTCTTT. It is translated as CASSSGTGRITEAFF.

V gene TRBV4-2 combines with J gene TRBJ2-2, with 9 bases that match TRBD1. Germline trimming cut 1 base from V and 0 bases from J; bases unmatched to any gene: 12. The CDR3 consists of 20 residues. CDR1 is LGHNA and CDR2 is YNFKEQ in the germline V gene. The CDR3 DNA is TGTGCCAGCAGCCAAGCTCAAATAACAGGGGGCCCCACGAACACCGGGGAGCTGTTTTTT. This encodes CASSQAQITGGPTNTGELFF.

This chain uses TRBV7-2 with TRBJ2-7; 7 nucleotides match TRBD1. V was clipped by 0 bases and J by 3 bases; unmatched bases: 8. The CDR3 covers 16 residues. Germline V gene lookup returns CDR1 SGHTA and CDR2 FQGNSA. CDR3 DNA sequence: TGTGCCAGCAGCTTAGCGGGTACAGGGGCTGGCTACGAGCAGTACGTC. The encoded protein is CASSLAGTGAGYEQYV.

The V gene is TRBV2, the J gene TRBJ1-4; D unresolved. CDR1 SNHLY and CDR2 FYNNEI come from the germline V gene. The V end was cut by 7 bases, the J end by 8 bases, with 14 bases between. The CDR3 has 13 amino acids. The CDR3 bases are TGTGCCAGCACGGGCGGGGTATACGAAAAACTGTTTTTT. It codes for CASTGGVYEKLFF.

The rearrangement joins TRBV6-2 or TRBV6-3 to TRBJ2-5; 7 positions agree with TRBD2. Germline V CDR1 and CDR2: MNHEY, SVGEGT. The ends lost 0 bases at V and 7 bases at J; junction bases unmatched: 8. The CDR3 loop spans 15 amino acids. As DNA, the CDR3 is TGTGCCAGCAGTTACTCTTCCAGCGGGGAGGGGACCCAGTACTTC. This encodes CASSYSSSGEGTQYF.

V is TRBV27 and J is TRBJ2-3; the D gene is possibly TRBD1 (5 bases). The length of the CDR3 is 15 residues. The germline V gene has CDR1 MNHEY and CDR2 SMNVEV (reference sequence). The V gene lost 3 bases and the J gene lost 2 bases, with 12 bases spanning the gap. The CDR3 spells CASSFRTNPTDTQYF. The CDR3 nucleotides are TGTGCCAGCAGTTTCAGGACAAATCCCACAGATACGCAGTATTTT.

This sequence joins TRBV7-8 and TRBJ2-1; a weak D match, TRBD2 (5 bases). Trimming removed 5 bases from V and 7 bases from J, with 9 bases in between. The CDR3 has 12 amino acids. The germline V gene has CDR1 SGHVS and CDR2 FQNEAQ. CDR3 DNA: TGTGCCAGCAGCCAGACTACTAATGAGCAGTTCTTC. This sequence encodes CASSQTTNEQFF.

Concerning this clone itself: Other DNA sequences in this specimen translate into the identical CDR3. The V and J genes are TRBV3-1 (or the pseudogene TRBV3-2) and TRBJ2-5, with unresolved D. The CDR3 length is 12 residues. CDR1 and CDR2 (germline): LGHDT, YNNKEL (reference sequence). With 1 base removed from V and 5 bases from J, the gap between germline ends came to 5 bases. The CDR3 spells CASSQVGETQYF. The DNA of the CDR3 is TGTGCCAGCAGCCAAGTCGGTGAGACCCAGTACTTC.

The chain links TRBV14 to TRBJ2-1, with D perhaps matching TRBD2 (6 bases). Germline-derived CDR1 and CDR2 are SGHDN and FVKESK. The V end lost 2 bases, the J end lost 7 bases, and 18 bases lay between the germline ends. The CDR3 totals 16 residues. The CDR3 DNA sequence: TGTGCCAGCAGCCAACAACTAGCTGGGGTAGGAAATGAGCAGTTCTTC. It yields the protein CASSQQLAGVGNEQFF.

The chain joins TRBV6-5 to TRBJ1-2; D uncertain. The germline gives CDR1 MNHEY, CDR2 SVGAGI. V was pared by 0 bases and J by 5 bases, with 13 bases between. This CDR3 is built from 15 residues. In DNA form, the CDR3 reads TGTGCCAGCAGTTACTCGGCGGCTCTAGGATATGGCTACACCTTC. It encodes CASSYSAALGYGYTF.

This clone was observed once. This chain uses TRBV3-1 (or the pseudogene TRBV3-2) with TRBJ1-2; 12 bases map to TRBD1. The V and J ends lost 4 bases and 13 bases, in that order; junction bases with no gene match: 4. The CDR3 extends over 12 amino acids. From germline, CDR1 is LGHDT and CDR2 YNNKEL (reference sequence). This chain's CDR3 is CASSPGQGATTF. The CDR3 coding sequence is TGTGCCAGCAGCCCGGGACAGGGGGCAACCACCTTC.

The chain uses TRBV19 and TRBJ1-5; 10 nucleotides align to TRBD1. J gave up 7 bases and V 3 bases, and 6 bases lay outside the gene matches. CDR1 is LNHDA, CDR2 SQIVND, per germline (reference sequence). The CDR3 runs 15 residues. CDR3 residues: CASSIRDRGMQPQHF. The CDR3 bases are TGTGCCAGTAGTATTAGGGACAGGGGTATGCAGCCCCAGCATTTT. Combining the CDR3 with reference TRBV19 and TRBJ1-5 gives the whole variable domain DGGITQSPKYLFRKEGQNVTLSCEQNLNHDAMYWYRQDPGQGLRLIYYSQIVNDFQKGDIAEGYSVSREKKESFPLTVTSAQKNPTAFYLCASSIRDRGMQPQHFGDGTRLSIL.

The chain is built from TRBV5-4 and TRBJ2-5, with TRBD2 matching 7 bases. CDR3 size: 15 residues. The V gene end was trimmed by 0 bases and the J gene end by 3 bases; junction bases not matched to a gene: 5. Germline lookup yields CDR1 SGHNT and CDR2 YYREEE (reference sequence). The CDR3 coding sequence is TGTGCCAGCAGCTTGGAGTTGGGGGGGGAAGAGACCCAGTACTTC. Its translation is CASSLELGGEETQYF.

The chain combines TRBV5-1 with TRBJ2-5, with 9 bases that match TRBD1. CDR3 length: 16 amino acids. The V and J ends lost 4 bases and 5 bases, in that order; junction bases with no gene match: 12. Per germline, CDR1 SGHRS and CDR2 YFSETQ. CDR3 region: CASSPGTGRRVETQYF. The CDR3 coding sequence is TGCGCCAGCAGCCCGGGGACAGGGAGGCGTGTGGAGACCCAGTACTTC.

The chain carries TRBV10-2 and TRBJ2-7, with 7 positions matching TRBD1. V dropped 5 bases and J dropped 3; count of bases not matched to a gene: 13. The CDR3 sequence is 16 residues long. From germline, CDR1 is WSHSY and CDR2 SAAADI. Here the CDR3 reads CASSKKTGTADYEQYF. CDR3 bases: TGCGCCAGCAGTAAGAAAACCGGGACAGCCGACTACGAGCAGTACTTC.

The V gene is TRBV19, the J gene TRBJ1-1; 9 bases align to TRBD1. This CDR3 region has 15 residues. The ends lost 5 bases at V and 8 bases at J; junction bases unmatched: 12. The germline gives CDR1 LNHDA, CDR2 SQIVND (reference sequence). CDR3 residues: CASSPTRTGAAEAFF. The CDR3 DNA is TGTGCCAGTAGTCCGACCCGGACAGGGGCGGCGGAAGCTTTCTTT.

The J gene is TRBJ1-1, the V gene TRBV5-5, with no clear D. This CDR3 has 18 residues. Germline V gene lookup returns CDR1 SGHKS and CDR2 YYEKEE (reference sequence). The V end lost 4 bases, the J end lost 1 base, and 23 bases lay between the germline ends. The CDR3 DNA reads TGTGCCAGCAGCAACCACGTCAGTGGTCGGGGAGAGAACACTGAAGCTTTCTTT. Translating gives CASSNHVSGRGENTEAFF.